The 27 T cell receptor beta chains given below trace back to one sample, sequenced in a study of graft-versus-host responses after intestinal transplantation (dated by TCRdb to the early 2020s). What these receptors recognize is not known. In light of the paper, this sample's time point label describes: cells obtained before transplantation from donor or recipient. Libraries came from the immunoSEQ multiplex PCR assay. The immuneACCESS repertoire file appears here via TCRdb, limited to in-frame rearrangements. These files lack a portion of the clones; in checked studies, under half of the deficit traces to unresolved V genes, and the cause of the others is not known. The sample records more than 100,000 clones, approximately 96% of which are singletons. Clones ranked in the top ten supply 2.5% to 3.5% of the sample. Sequencing was performed on unstimulated CD8+ T cells sorted from spleen or lymph node cells, taken before intestinal transplant. The receptors were sampled from a human donor who received an intestinal transplant.

V is TRBV4-3 and J is TRBJ2-3, with 9 bases fitting TRBD2. This CDR3 contains 15 residues. The germline CDR1 and CDR2 sequences are LGHNA and YSLEER. V lost 1 base to trimming and J lost 4 bases; unmatched junction nucleotides: 3. CDR3 region: CASSQAKREADTQYF. In DNA, the CDR3 is TGCGCCAGCAGCCAAGCTAAGCGGGAGGCAGATACGCAGTATTTT.

J is TRBJ2-6 and V is TRBV2; 8 positions match TRBD1. The J segment lost 1 base and the V segment lost 1 base, leaving 0 bases of the junction unmatched. The CDR3 runs to 16 residues. CDR1 is SNHLY, CDR2 FYNNEI, per germline. CDR3 residues: CASSEGQGSGANVLTF. The CDR3 coding sequence is TGTGCCAGCAGTGAAGGACAGGGGTCTGGGGCCAACGTCCTGACTTTC.

V and J are TRBV4-1 and TRBJ2-3, with D possibly TRBD2 on 5 matching bases. This CDR3 region has 13 residues. CDR1 and CDR2 (germline): MGHRA, YSYEKL. The V and J ends lost 3 bases and 10 bases respectively, with 14 bases between them. As DNA, the CDR3 is TGCGCCAGCAGCCACTACGGGGTGTCAGCGCAGTATTTT. This sequence encodes CASSHYGVSAQYF.

V is TRBV30 and J is TRBJ1-5; D ambiguous. V was clipped by 1 base and J by 1 base, with 11 bases between them. Germline CDR1 GTSNPN, CDR2 SVGIG (reference sequence). The CDR3 extends over 15 amino acids. CDR3 sequence (DNA): TGTGCCTGGAGTGAGGGAGCTAGGAGCAATCAGCCCCAGCATTTT. This gives the protein CAWSEGARSNQPQHF.

V gene TRBV7-3 combines with J gene TRBJ2-1, with 8 bases identical to TRBD1. The CDR3 consists of 13 residues. The germline V gene encodes CDR1 SGHTA and CDR2 FQGTGA. The ends lost 2 bases at V and 8 bases at J; junction bases unmatched: 2. The CDR3 protein is CASSLSGGDEQFF. The CDR3 DNA is TGTGCCAGCAGCTTATCAGGGGGCGATGAGCAGTTCTTC.

The chain links TRBV19 to TRBJ2-7, with D possibly TRBD2 on 5 matching bases. Trimming removed 1 base at V and 1 base at J, with 8 bases between. Germline V gives CDR1 LNHDA, CDR2 SQIVND (reference sequence). This CDR3 region has 14 residues. CDR3: CASSIGEGSYEQYF. The CDR3 coding sequence is TGTGCCAGTAGTATAGGCGAGGGATCCTACGAGCAGTACTTC.

The V and J genes are TRBV5-4 and TRBJ2-7; 8 bases map to TRBD2. The V and J ends lost 4 bases and 6 bases, in that order; junction bases with no gene match: 9. There are 14 residues in the CDR3. Germline V CDR1 and CDR2: SGHNT, YYREEE (reference sequence). In nucleotides, the CDR3 is TGTGCCAGCAGCGACGGGACTAGTTATCTCGAGCAGTACTTC. It encodes CASSDGTSYLEQYF.

The V gene is TRBV16, the J gene TRBJ2-5; possibly TRBD1 for D (5 bases). The DNA matches TRBJ2-7 better at its end, which makes the J call doubtful. The CDR3 extends over 16 amino acids. Germline V gene sequence: CDR1 KGHSY, CDR2 FQNENV. The CDR3 DNA sequence: TGTGCCAGCAGCCACCTCGTTCAGGGTTCCCGCTACGAGCAGTACTTC. It codes for CASSHLVQGSRYEQYF.

The rearrangement joins TRBV5-1 to TRBJ2-7, with D possibly TRBD2 on 5 matching bases. With 0 bases removed from V and 0 bases from J, the gap between germline ends came to 10 bases. There are 15 residues in the CDR3. Looked up from germline, CDR1 is SGHRS and CDR2 is YFSETQ. The CDR3 is CASSLGRGGSYEQYF. The CDR3 DNA sequence: TGCGCCAGCAGCTTGGGAAGAGGAGGCTCCTACGAGCAGTACTTC. The entire variable domain, with the rest obtained from reference TRBV5-1 and TRBJ2-7, is as follows: KAGVTQTPRYLIKTRGQQVTLSCSPISGHRSVSWYQQTPGQGLQFLFEYFSETQRNKGNFPGRFSGRQFSNSRSEMNVSTLELGDSALYLCASSLGRGGSYEQYFGPGTRLTVT.

The genes are TRBV13 and TRBJ1-1; D is uncertain. V shed 11 bases and J shed 5 bases, with 18 bases lying between them. CDR1 PRHDT and CDR2 FYEKMQ come from the germline V gene (reference sequence). The CDR3 sequence is 13 residues long. The CDR3 DNA follows: TGTGCCTCGCGAGGAGCCCTAAGTACTGAAGCTTTCTTT. Translation gives CASRGALSTEAFF.

This clone was found a few times. The CDR3 DNA reads as TGTGCCAGCAGCCAAGAGGTCTGGGGGTCAGGAAACACCATATATTTT. Protein: CASSQEVWGSGNTIYF. The V gene is TRBV14, the J gene TRBJ1-3, with D perhaps matching TRBD1 (5 bases). The CDR3 loop spans 16 amino acids. The V and J ends lost 0 bases and 4 bases respectively, with 13 bases between them. Germline V gene sequence: CDR1 SGHDN, CDR2 FVKESK. The whole variable domain, remainder taken from reference TRBV14 and TRBJ1-3, is EAGVTQFPSHSVIEKGQTVTLRCDPISGHDNLYWYRRVMGKEIKFLLHFVKESKQDESGMPNNRFLAERTGGTYSTLKVQPAELEDSGVYFCASSQEVWGSGNTIYFGEGSWLTVV.

The chain is built from TRBV20-1 and TRBJ1-2; tentatively, D is TRBD1 (6 bases). The CDR3 runs 11 residues. The V and J ends lost 6 bases and 6 bases respectively, with 11 bases between them. Germline V gene lookup returns CDR1 DFQATT and CDR2 SNEGSKA (reference sequence). The CDR3 reads CSAKQGHGYTF. The CDR3 DNA follows: TGCAGTGCCAAACAGGGCCATGGCTACACCTTC.

The rearrangement joins TRBV6-5 to TRBJ2-1; a weak D match, TRBD1 (5 bases). Germline lookup yields CDR1 MNHEY and CDR2 SVGAGI. V was cut by 8 bases and J by 12 bases, with 14 bases left in between. CDR3 length equals 11 residues. CDR3 nucleotides: TGTGCCAGCGGCCCCCCTCAGGGGCAGTTCTTC. Encoded protein: CASGPPQGQFF.

J is TRBJ2-1 and V is TRBV4-3; D perhaps matches TRBD2 (6 bases). From germline, CDR1 is LGHNA and CDR2 YSLEER. This CDR3 is 19 amino acids long. Trimming took off 2 bases at V and 10 bases at J, with 30 bases between the two ends. Here the CDR3 reads CASSQKIRGMSGEGLEQFF. The DNA for the CDR3 is TGCGCCAGCAGCCAAAAGATAAGGGGAATGTCGGGAGAGGGGCTAGAGCAGTTCTTC.

The chain has TRBV19 and TRBJ2-1, with 15 bases identical to TRBD2. Per the germline V gene, CDR1 is LNHDA and CDR2 is SQIVND (reference sequence). The V gene end was trimmed by 5 bases and the J gene end by 4 bases; junction bases not matched to a gene: 3. CDR3 length: 16 amino acids. CDR3: CASSGLAGGSYNEQFF. CDR3 bases: TGTGCCAGTAGTGGACTAGCGGGAGGGAGTTACAATGAGCAGTTCTTC.

The genes are TRBV14 and TRBJ2-5; D is undetermined. The J call may be faulty, since TRBJ2-7 better matches the DNA end. The CDR3 runs to 16 residues. Per the germline V gene, CDR1 is SGHDN and CDR2 is FVKESK. The DNA of the CDR3 is TGTGCCAGCAGCCAAAGTGGGCTAGGACCACCCTACGAGCAGTACTTC. Translated: CASSQSGLGPPYEQYF.

V and J are TRBV7-6 and TRBJ1-2, with D uncertain. The V and J ends lost 5 bases and 8 bases respectively, with 15 bases between them. CDR1 and CDR2 (germline): SGHVS, FNYEAQ. The CDR3 is made up of 13 amino acids. The CDR3 loop is CASSPSQYVGYTF. CDR3 DNA sequence: TGTGCCAGCAGCCCAAGTCAGTATGTGGGCTACACCTTC.

The CDR3 DNA sequence: TGTGCCAGCAGTTACTCGACAGGGAACACTGAAGCTTTCTTT. Translated: CASSYSTGNTEAFF. The chain recombines TRBV6-5 with TRBJ1-1; weak D call: TRBD1 (6 bases). CDR1 and CDR2 from the germline V gene are MNHEY and SVGAGI. V was shortened by 0 bases and J by 1 base, with 6 bases between the two germline ends. CDR3 size: 14 residues.

Points on this clone: A far larger clone is one nucleotide away, so this likely arose from a read error. Additional DNA sequences in this sample encode the identical CDR3. V gene TRBV19 combines with J gene TRBJ1-1; D not resolved. Trimming took 9 bases from V and 5 from J, leaving 13 bases between them. The CDR3 spans 12 residues. CDR1 is LNHDA and CDR2 is SQIVND in the germline V gene (reference sequence). The CDR3 bases are TGTGCCAGCAGCTTGAGAGGAACTGAAGCTTTCTTT. Translated: CASSLRGTEAFF. Full variable domain (rest looked up from reference TRBV19 and TRBJ1-1): DGGITQSPKYLFRKEGQNVTLSCEQNLNHDAMYWYRQDPGQGLRLIYYSQIVNDFQKGDIAEGYSVSREKKESFPLTVTSAQKNPTAFYLCASSLRGTEAFFGQGTRLTVV.

The chain combines TRBV15 with TRBJ2-1; no definite D call. This CDR3 is 13 amino acids long. The germline V and J ends were trimmed by 0 bases and 6 bases, with 6 bases remaining between them. Germline V gene sequence: CDR1 LNHNV, CDR2 YYDKDF (reference sequence). The CDR3 DNA sequence: TGTGCCACCAGCAGAGACGGTTCCAATGAGCAGTTCTTC. This gives the protein CATSRDGSNEQFF.

The J gene is TRBJ2-7, the V gene TRBV15; perhaps TRBD2 as D (5 bases). Deletions cut 8 bases from V and 8 bases from J, with 13 bases between. CDR3 length equals 11 residues. In germline, CDR1 is LNHNV, CDR2 YYDKDF (reference sequence). The CDR3 here is CATYDGDQQYF. Written as DNA, the CDR3 is TGTGCCACCTATGACGGGGATCAGCAGTACTTC.

The chain links TRBV28 to TRBJ1-5; D is ambiguous. Germline assignment: CDR1 MDHEN and CDR2 SYDVKM. This CDR3 comprises 14 residues. V lost 2 bases and J lost 9, with 14 bases in between. This chain's CDR3 is CASSLTGSALPQHF. As DNA, the CDR3 is TGTGCCAGCAGTTTAACCGGGAGTGCCCTGCCCCAGCATTTT.

The chain has TRBV4-2 and TRBJ1-3, with D maybe TRBD1 (5 bases). Germline V gives CDR1 LGHNA, CDR2 YNFKEQ. V was cut by 0 bases and J by 3 bases, with 6 bases left in between. The CDR3 extends over 14 amino acids. The DNA of the CDR3 is TGTGCCAGCAGCCAAGACAGGGTTGGAAACACCATATATTTT. This gives the protein CASSQDRVGNTIYF.

This clone was found once. CDR3 protein: CSVLDGNYEQYF. CDR3 sequence (DNA): TGCAGCGTTTTGGACGGAAATTACGAGCAGTACTTC. The chain joins TRBV29-1 to TRBJ2-7; D unresolved. This CDR3 has 12 residues. Trimming removed 5 bases at V and 4 bases at J, with 12 bases between. Per germline, CDR1 SQVTM and CDR2 ANQGSEA.

This sequence joins TRBV4-3 and TRBJ1-2, with TRBD1 as a possible D gene (5 bases). Trimming pared 0 bases from V and 7 bases from J, leaving 15 bases between. This CDR3 has 15 amino acids. CDR1 is LGHNA and CDR2 is YSLEER in the germline V gene. The CDR3 DNA reads TGCGCCAGCAGCCAAGATTTATTGCCGGGGGGTGGCTACACCTTC. It codes for CASSQDLLPGGGYTF.

The chain links TRBV5-5 to TRBJ1-5; D call uncertain. V gave up 4 bases and J gave up 4 bases, with 6 bases separating them. CDR1 is SGHKS, CDR2 YYEKEE, per germline (reference sequence). The CDR3 spans 12 residues. The CDR3 DNA is TGTGCCAGCAGCCAAGAAAATCAGCCCCAGCATTTT. This codes for CASSQENQPQHF.

V and J are TRBV6-5 and TRBJ1-2; possible D gene TRBD1, 6 bases. This CDR3 is 12 amino acids long. The V and J ends lost 5 bases and 5 bases respectively, with 9 bases between them. Germline V CDR1 and CDR2: MNHEY, SVGAGI. As DNA, the CDR3 is TGTGCCAGCAGTCTGACAGGATATGGCTACACCTTC. Protein: CASSLTGYGYTF.